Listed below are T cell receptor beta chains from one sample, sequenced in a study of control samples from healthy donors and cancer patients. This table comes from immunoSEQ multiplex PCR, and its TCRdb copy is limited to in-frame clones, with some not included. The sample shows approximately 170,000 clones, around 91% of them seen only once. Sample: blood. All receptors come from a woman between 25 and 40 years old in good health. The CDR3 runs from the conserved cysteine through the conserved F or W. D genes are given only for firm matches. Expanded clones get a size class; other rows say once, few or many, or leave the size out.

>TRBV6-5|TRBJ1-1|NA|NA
CASSRTGGTEAFF
TGTGCCAGCAGTCGTACAGGAGGTACTGAAGCTTTCTTT
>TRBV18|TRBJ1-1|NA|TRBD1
CASSPRDRVEAFF
TGTGCCAGCTCACCAAGAGACAGGGTGGAAGCTTTCTTT
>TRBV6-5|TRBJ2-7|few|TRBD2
CASSLAGASYEQYF
TGTGCCAGCAGTCTAGCGGGAGCCTCCTACGAGCAGTACTTC
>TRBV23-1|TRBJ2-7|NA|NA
CASGDGALEQYF
TGCGCCAGCGGGGACGGGGCCCTCGAGCAGTACTTC
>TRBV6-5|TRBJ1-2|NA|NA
CASNREINYGYTF
TGTGCCAGCAACCGGGAAATCAACTATGGCTACACCTTC
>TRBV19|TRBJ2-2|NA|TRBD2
CASSSGSIGELFF
TGTGCCAGTAGTAGCGGGAGTATCGGGGAGCTGTTTTTT
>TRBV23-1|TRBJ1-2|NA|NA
CASSRWGGYGYTF
TGCGCCAGCAGTCGGTGGGGCGGCTATGGCTACACCTTC
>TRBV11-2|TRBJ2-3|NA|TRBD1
CASSLVIGGGQDTDTQYF
TGTGCCAGCAGCTTAGTAATTGGGGGCGGACAGGACACAGATACGCAGTATTTT
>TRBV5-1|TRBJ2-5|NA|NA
CASSLAGSETQYF
TGCGCCAGCAGCTTGGCAGGGTCCGAGACCCAGTACTTC
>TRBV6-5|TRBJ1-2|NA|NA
CASSYSTPAYGYTF
TGTGCCAGCAGTTACTCGACCCCGGCTTATGGCTACACCTTC
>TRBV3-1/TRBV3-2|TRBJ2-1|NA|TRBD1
CASSQDIRGLGEQFF
TGTGCCAGCAGCCAAGATATCAGGGGGCTAGGGGAGCAGTTCTTC
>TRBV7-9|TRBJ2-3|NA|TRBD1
CASSSRDRTDTQYF
TGTGCCAGCAGCTCCCGGGACAGGACAGATACGCAGTATTTT
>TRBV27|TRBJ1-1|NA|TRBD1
CASRRTGRMGTEAFF
TGTGCCAGCAGAAGGACAGGGAGGATGGGCACTGAAGCTTTCTTT
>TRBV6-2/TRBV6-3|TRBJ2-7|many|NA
CASSYSDGLYEQYF
TGTGCCAGCAGTTACTCGGACGGGCTCTACGAGCAGTACTTC
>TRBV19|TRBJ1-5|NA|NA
CASSIGVAQPQHF
TGTGCCAGTAGTATCGGGGTGGCTCAGCCCCAGCATTTT
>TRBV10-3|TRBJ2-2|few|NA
CAIGGQNTGELFF
TGTGCCATCGGGGGACAGAACACCGGGGAGCTGTTTTTT
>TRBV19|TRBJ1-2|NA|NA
CASGAGLYGYTF
TGTGCCAGTGGGGCAGGCCTCTATGGCTACACCTTC
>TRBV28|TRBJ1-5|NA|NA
CASSLGGWQPQHF
TGTGCCAGCAGTTTAGGGGGGTGGCAGCCCCAGCATTTT
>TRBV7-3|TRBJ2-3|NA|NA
CASSSGGTDTQYF
TGTGCCAGCAGTTCCGGAGGCACAGATACGCAGTATTTT
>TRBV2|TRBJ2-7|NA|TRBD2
CASSERGGTYEQYF
TGTGCCAGCAGTGAAAGGGGAGGGACCTACGAGCAGTACTTC
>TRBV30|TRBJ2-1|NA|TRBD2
CAWSGGLANEQFF
TGTGCCTGGAGTGGGGGACTAGCGAATGAGCAGTTCTTC
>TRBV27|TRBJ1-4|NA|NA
CASSFRGEDEKLFF
TGTGCCAGCAGTTTCCGAGGGGAGGATGAAAAACTGTTTTTT
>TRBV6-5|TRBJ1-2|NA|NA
CASSFSGRGYTF
TGTGCCAGCAGTTTCAGCGGTCGTGGCTACACCTTC
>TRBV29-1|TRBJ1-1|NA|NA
CSVEQLNTEAFF
TGCAGCGTTGAGCAGTTGAACACTGAAGCTTTCTTT
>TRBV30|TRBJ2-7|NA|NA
CAWSGGVPYEQYF
TGTGCCTGGAGCGGGGGAGTCCCCTACGAGCAGTACTTC
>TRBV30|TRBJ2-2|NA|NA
CAGQRIANTGELFF
TGTGCTGGTCAGCGGATTGCGAACACCGGGGAGCTGTTTTTT
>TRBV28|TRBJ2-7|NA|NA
CASSSGVGEQYF
TGTGCCAGCAGTTCAGGGGTTGGCGAGCAGTACTTC
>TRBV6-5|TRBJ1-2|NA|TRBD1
CASSLTGVGYTF
TGTGCCAGCAGTCTGACAGGGGTGGGCTACACCTTC
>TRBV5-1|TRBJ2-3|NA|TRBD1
CASSKGTGAPTDTQYF
TGCGCCAGCAGCAAGGGGACAGGGGCCCCCACAGATACGCAGTATTTT
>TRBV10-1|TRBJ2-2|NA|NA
CASAQQGTGELFF
TGCGCCAGCGCCCAACAGGGCACCGGGGAGCTGTTTTTT
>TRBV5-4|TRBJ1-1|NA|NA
CASSLADLLRNTEAFF
TGTGCCAGCAGCTTGGCCGACTTGCTCAGAAACACTGAAGCTTTCTTT
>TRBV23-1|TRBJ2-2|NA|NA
CASSQPIRGYPNTGELFF
TGCGCCAGCAGTCAACCGATTCGGGGCTACCCGAACACCGGGGAGCTGTTTTTT
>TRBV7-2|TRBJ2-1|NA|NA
CASSGLDNEQFF
TGTGCCAGCAGCGGACTCGACAATGAGCAGTTCTTC
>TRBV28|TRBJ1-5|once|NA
CASSLVGQPQHF
TGTGCCAGCAGTTTAGTGGGGCAGCCCCAGCATTTT
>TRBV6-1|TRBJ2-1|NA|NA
CASKTASDEQFF
TGTGCCAGCAAAACCGCTAGCGATGAGCAGTTCTTC
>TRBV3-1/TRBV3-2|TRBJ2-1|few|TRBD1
CASSTDRGSYNEQFF
TGTGCCAGCAGCACCGACAGGGGGTCCTACAATGAGCAGTTCTTC
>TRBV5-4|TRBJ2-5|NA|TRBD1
CASSSDRLETQYF
TGTGCCAGCAGCTCGGACAGGTTAGAGACCCAGTACTTC
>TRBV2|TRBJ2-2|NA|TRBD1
CASSTGVGELFF
TGTGCCAGCAGTACAGGGGTCGGGGAGCTGTTTTTT
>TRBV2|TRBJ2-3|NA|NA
CASSGPFTDTQYF
TGTGCCAGCAGTGGGCCATTCACAGATACGCAGTATTTT
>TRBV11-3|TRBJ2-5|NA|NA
CASSLVGGETQYF
TGTGCCAGCAGCTTAGTGGGGGGAGAGACCCAGTACTTC
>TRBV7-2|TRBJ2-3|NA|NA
CASSSFADTQYF
TGTGCCAGCAGCTCATTCGCAGATACGCAGTATTTT
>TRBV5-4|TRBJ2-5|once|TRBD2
CASSKRGQETQYF
TGTGCCAGCAGCAAGCGGGGGCAAGAGACCCAGTACTTC
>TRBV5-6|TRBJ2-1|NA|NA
CASSSGGNEQFF
TGTGCCAGCAGCTCAGGGGGGAATGAGCAGTTCTTC
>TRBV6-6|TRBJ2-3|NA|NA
CASSYSVTDTQYF
TGTGCCAGCAGTTACTCCGTCACAGATACGCAGTATTTT
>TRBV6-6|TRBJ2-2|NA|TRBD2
CASSYSGGATGELFF
TGTGCCAGCAGCTATAGCGGGGGGGCCACCGGGGAGCTGTTTTTT
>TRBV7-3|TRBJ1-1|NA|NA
CASSLGGPLNTEAFF
TGTGCCAGCAGCTTAGGGGGACCTTTGAACACTGAAGCTTTCTTT
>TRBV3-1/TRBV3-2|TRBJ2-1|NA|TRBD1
CASSQGQGGYNEQFF
TGTGCCAGCAGCCAAGGACAGGGGGGATACAATGAGCAGTTCTTC
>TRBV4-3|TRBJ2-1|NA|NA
CASSQDGTRYNEQFF
TGCGCCAGCAGCCAAGATGGGACTCGCTACAATGAGCAGTTCTTC
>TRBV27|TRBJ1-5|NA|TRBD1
CASRGQANQPQHF
TGTGCCAGCAGGGGACAGGCAAATCAGCCCCAGCATTTT
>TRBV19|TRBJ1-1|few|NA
CASSPTGTWGFF
TGTGCCAGTAGTCCAACGGGGACTTGGGGTTTCTTT
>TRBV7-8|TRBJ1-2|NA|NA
CASSLGGSNGYTF
TGTGCCAGCAGCTTAGGGGGGTCGAATGGCTACACCTTC
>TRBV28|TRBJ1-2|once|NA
CASSLPTGYGYTF
TGTGCCAGCAGTTTACCCACAGGGTATGGCTACACCTTC
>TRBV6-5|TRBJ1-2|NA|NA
CASSYSRNYGYTF
TGTGCCAGCAGTTACTCGAGGAACTATGGCTACACCTTC
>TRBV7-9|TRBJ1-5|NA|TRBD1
CASREGARNQPQHF
TGTGCCAGCAGGGAGGGGGCGCGCAATCAGCCCCAGCATTTT
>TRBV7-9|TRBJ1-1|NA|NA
CASSLVSGVNTEAFF
TGTGCCAGCAGCTTAGTCTCAGGGGTGAACACTGAAGCTTTCTTT
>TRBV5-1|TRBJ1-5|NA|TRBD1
CASSTGVNQPQHF
TGCGCCAGCAGCACAGGGGTAAATCAGCCCCAGCATTTT